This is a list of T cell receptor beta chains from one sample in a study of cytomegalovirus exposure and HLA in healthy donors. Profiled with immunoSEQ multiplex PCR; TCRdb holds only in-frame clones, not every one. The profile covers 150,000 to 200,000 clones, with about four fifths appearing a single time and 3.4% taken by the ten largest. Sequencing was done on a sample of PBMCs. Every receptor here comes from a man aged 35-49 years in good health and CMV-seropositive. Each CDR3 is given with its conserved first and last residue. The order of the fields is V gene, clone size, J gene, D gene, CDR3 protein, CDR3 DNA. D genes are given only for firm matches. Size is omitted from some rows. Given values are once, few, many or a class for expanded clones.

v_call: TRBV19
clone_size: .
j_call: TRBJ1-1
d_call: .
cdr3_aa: CASSIDLRRDTEAFF
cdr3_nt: TGTGCCAGTAGTATAGATCTCCGCCGGGACACTGAAGCTTTCTTT

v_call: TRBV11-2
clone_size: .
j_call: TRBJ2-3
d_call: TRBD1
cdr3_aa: CASSGTGGVDTQYF
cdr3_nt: TGTGCCAGCAGCGGGACAGGGGGCGTGGATACGCAGTATTTT

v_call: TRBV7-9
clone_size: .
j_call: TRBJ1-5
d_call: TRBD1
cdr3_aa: CSSSPSTGAQPQHF
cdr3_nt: TGTTCCAGCAGCCCTTCGACAGGGGCCCAGCCCCAGCATTTT

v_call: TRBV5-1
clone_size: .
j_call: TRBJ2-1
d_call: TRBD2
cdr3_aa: CASSSWTSGAYNEQFF
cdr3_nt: TGCGCCAGCAGCTCATGGACTAGCGGCGCCTACAATGAGCAGTTCTTC

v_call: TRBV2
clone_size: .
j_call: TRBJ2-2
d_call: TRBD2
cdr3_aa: CASSEELAANTGELFF
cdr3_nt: TGTGCCAGCAGTGAAGAACTAGCGGCGAACACCGGGGAGCTGTTTTTT

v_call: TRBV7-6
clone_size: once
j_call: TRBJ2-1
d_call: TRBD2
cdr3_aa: CASSPTSGRPYNEQFF
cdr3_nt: TGTGCCAGCAGCCCGACTAGCGGGAGGCCCTACAATGAGCAGTTCTTC

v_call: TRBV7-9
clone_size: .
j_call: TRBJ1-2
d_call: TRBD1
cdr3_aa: CASSLSTGTAYGYTF
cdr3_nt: TGTGCCAGCAGTTTATCGACCGGGACAGCCTATGGCTACACCTTC

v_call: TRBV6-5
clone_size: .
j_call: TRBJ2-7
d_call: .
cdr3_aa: CASSYQPDRTIRLYF
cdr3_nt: TGTGCCAGCAGTTACCAACCGGACAGAACCATACGATTGTACTTC

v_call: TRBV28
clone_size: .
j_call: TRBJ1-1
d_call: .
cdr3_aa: CASAGRVFVSTEAFF
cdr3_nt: TGTGCCAGCGCGGGGAGAGTTTTCGTTAGCACCGAAGCTTTCTTT

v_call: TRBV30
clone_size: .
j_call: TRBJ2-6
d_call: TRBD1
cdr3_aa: CAAPGQGAPGANVLTF
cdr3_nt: TGTGCCGCACCGGGACAGGGGGCTCCTGGGGCCAACGTCCTGACTTTC

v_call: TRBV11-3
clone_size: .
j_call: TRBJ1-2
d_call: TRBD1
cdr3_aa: CASSDAQGLNYGYTF
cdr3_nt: TGTGCCAGCAGCGACGCACAGGGGTTAAACTATGGCTACACCTTC

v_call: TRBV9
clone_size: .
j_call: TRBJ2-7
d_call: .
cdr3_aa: CASSAGEGSGEQYF
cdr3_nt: TGTGCCAGCAGCGCAGGGGAGGGTAGCGGCGAGCAGTACTTC

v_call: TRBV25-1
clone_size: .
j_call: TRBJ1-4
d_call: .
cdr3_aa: CASSGGGYNEKLFF
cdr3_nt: TGTGCCAGCAGTGGGGGCGGATATAATGAAAAACTGTTTTTT

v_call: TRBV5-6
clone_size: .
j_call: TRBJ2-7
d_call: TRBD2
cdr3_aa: CASSFFSGREQYF
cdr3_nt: TGTGCCAGCAGCTTCTTTAGCGGGAGGGAGCAGTACTTC

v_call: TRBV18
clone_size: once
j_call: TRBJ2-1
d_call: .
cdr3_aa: CASSPFRESYNEQFF
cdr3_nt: TGTGCCAGCTCACCCTTCCGGGAATCCTACAATGAGCAGTTCTTC

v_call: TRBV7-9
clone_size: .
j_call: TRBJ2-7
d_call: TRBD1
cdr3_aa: CASSLKGTGGSEQYF
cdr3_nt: TGTGCCAGCAGCTTAAAAGGGACAGGGGGCAGCGAGCAGTACTTC

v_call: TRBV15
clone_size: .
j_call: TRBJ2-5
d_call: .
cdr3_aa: CATSRDGGRETQYF
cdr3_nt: TGTGCCACCAGCAGAGATGGGGGGAGGGAGACCCAGTACTTC

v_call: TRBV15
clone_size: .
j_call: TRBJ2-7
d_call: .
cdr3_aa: CATSRDLDNYEQYF
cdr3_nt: TGTGCCACCAGCAGAGATTTGGACAACTACGAGCAGTACTTC

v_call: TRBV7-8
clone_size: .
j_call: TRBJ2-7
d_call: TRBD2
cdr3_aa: CASSLVLAGGVYEQYF
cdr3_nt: TGTGCCAGCAGCTTAGTTCTAGCGGGAGGTGTCTACGAGCAGTACTTC

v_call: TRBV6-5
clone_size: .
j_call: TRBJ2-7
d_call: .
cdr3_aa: CASRQTYEQYF
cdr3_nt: TGTGCCAGCAGGCAGACCTACGAGCAGTACTTC

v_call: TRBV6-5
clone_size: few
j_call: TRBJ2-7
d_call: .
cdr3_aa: CASSSLTASYEQYF
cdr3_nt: TGTGCCAGCAGTTCCTTAACAGCCTCCTACGAGCAGTACTTC

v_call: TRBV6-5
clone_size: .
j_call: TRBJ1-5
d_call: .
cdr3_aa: CASRPTGENNQPQHF
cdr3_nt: TGTGCCAGCAGACCGACAGGCGAGAACAATCAGCCCCAGCATTTT

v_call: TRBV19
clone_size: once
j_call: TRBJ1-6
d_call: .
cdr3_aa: CASSDDRAYNSPLHF
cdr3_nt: TGTGCCAGTAGTGACGACAGAGCCTATAATTCACCCCTCCACTTT

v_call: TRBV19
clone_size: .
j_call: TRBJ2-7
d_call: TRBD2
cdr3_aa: CASSPRPKGLGSGALAEQYF
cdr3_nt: TGTGCCAGTAGCCCCCGCCCCAAGGGCCTGGGTAGCGGGGCCCTGGCCGAGCAGTACTTC

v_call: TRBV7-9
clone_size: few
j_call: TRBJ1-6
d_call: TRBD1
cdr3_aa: CASSSSGTGDSPLHF
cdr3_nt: TGTGCCAGCAGCTCATCCGGGACAGGCGACTCACCCCTCCACTTT

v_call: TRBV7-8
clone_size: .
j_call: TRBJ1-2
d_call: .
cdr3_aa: CASSLGGGGYTF
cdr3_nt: TGTGCCAGCAGCTTAGGTGGGGGCGGCTACACCTTC

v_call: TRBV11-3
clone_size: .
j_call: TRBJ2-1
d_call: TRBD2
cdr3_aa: CASSFGGLAGGAEQFF
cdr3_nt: TGTGCCAGCAGCTTCGGGGGCCTAGCGGGGGGGGCTGAGCAGTTCTTC

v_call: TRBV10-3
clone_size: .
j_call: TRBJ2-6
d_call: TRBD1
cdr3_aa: CAIRGTGGAGANVLTF
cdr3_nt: TGTGCCATCAGAGGGACAGGGGGCGCTGGGGCCAACGTCCTGACTTTC

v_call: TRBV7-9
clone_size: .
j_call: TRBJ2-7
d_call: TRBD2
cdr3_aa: CASSPGLAGTEQYF
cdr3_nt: TGTGCCAGCAGCCCCGGACTAGCGGGAACCGAGCAGTACTTC

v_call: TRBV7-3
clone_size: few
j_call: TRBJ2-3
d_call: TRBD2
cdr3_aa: CASSQGRGGRTDTQYF
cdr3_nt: TGTGCCAGCAGCCAGGGCCGCGGGGGGCGCACAGATACGCAGTATTTT

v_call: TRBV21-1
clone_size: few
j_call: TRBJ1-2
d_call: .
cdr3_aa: CASSKPRQIYGYTF
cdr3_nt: TGTGCCAGCAGCAAACCGCGGCAAATCTATGGCTACACCTTC